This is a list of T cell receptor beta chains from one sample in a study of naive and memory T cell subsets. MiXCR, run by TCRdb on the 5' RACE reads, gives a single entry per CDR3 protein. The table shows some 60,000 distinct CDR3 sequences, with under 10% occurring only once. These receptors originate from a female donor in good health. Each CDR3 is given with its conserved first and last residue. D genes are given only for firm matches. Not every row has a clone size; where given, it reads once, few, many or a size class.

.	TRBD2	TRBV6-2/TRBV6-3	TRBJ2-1	CASSTHAGGRYEQIF	TGTGCCAGCAGTACCCATGCGGGGGGGCGGTATGAGCAGATCTTC
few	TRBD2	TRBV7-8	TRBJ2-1	CASNPPRRTRVDNEQFF	TGTGCCAGCAACCCCCCCCGAAGGACTAGGGTCGACAATGAGCAGTTCTTC
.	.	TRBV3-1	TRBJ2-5	CASSHRVETQYF	TGTGCCAGCAGCCACCGAGTAGAGACCCAGTACTTC
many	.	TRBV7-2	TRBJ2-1	CASSSPLGGNEQFF	TGTGCCAGCAGCTCACCTTTGGGAGGCAATGAGCAGTTCTTC
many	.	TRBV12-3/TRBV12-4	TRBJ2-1	CASTGLFSNEQFF	TGTGCCAGCACGGGGTTGTTCTCCAATGAGCAGTTCTTC
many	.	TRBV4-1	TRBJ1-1	CASSQGGFTRGSWTEAFF	TGCGCCAGCAGCCAAGGTGGGTTCACTCGAGGGAGTTGGACTGAAGCTTTCTTT
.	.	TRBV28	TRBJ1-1	CASSFPLQGFMNTEAFF	TGTGCCAGCAGTTTCCCGCTACAGGGATTCATGAACACTGAAGCTTTCTTT
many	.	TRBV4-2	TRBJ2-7	CASSQRQVRVRHEQYF	TGTGCCAGCAGCCAAAGGCAGGTCAGAGTTCGCCACGAGCAGTACTTC
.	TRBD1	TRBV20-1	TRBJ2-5	CSAYRGQSYETQYF	TGCAGTGCCTACCGGGGACAGTCGTACGAGACCCAGTACTTC
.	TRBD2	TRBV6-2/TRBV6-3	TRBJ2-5	CASSSRTSGGWQTQYF	TGTGCCAGCAGTTCCCGAACTAGCGGGGGTTGGCAGACCCAGTACTTC
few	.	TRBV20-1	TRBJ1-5	CSAQGIQPQHF	TGCAGTGCCCAGGGAATTCAGCCCCAGCATTTT
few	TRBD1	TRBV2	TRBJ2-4	CAGDRDRGQVQYF	TGTGCCGGAGACCGGGACAGGGGGCAAGTTCAGTACTTC
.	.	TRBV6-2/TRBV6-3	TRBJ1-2	CASRQDGLGGYTF	TGTGCCAGCAGACAGGACGGTCTTGGCGGCTACACCTTC
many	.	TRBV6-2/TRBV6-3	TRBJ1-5	CASSPATGNNQPQHF	TGTGCCAGCAGCCCGGCTACAGGGAACAATCAGCCCCAGCATTTT
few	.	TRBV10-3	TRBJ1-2	CAILPGGFYGYTF	TGTGCCATCCTACCCGGGGGATTCTATGGCTACACCTTC
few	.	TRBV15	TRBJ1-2	CATSRAGGLGYTF	TGTGCCACCAGCAGAGCGGGAGGGCTCGGCTACACCTTC
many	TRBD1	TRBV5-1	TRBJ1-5	CASSLEGGQGQPQHF	TGCGCCAGCAGCTTGGAAGGGGGCCAGGGTCAGCCCCAGCATTTT
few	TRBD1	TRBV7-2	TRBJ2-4	CASSLRTGPALNIQYF	TGTGCCAGCAGCCTCCGGACAGGGCCGGCTTTAAACATTCAGTACTTC
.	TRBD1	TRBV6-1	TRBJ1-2	CASGFRDSLYGYTF	TGTGCCAGTGGGTTTCGGGACAGCCTCTATGGCTACACCTTC
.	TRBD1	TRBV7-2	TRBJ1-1	CASSLYRGGSTEAFF	TGTGCCAGCAGCTTATACAGGGGAGGGAGCACTGAAGCTTTCTTT
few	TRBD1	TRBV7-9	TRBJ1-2	CASRPGGRGLRYGYTF	TGTGCCAGCAGACCCGGCGGGAGGGGGCTCCGCTATGGCTACACCTTC
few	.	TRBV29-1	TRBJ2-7	CSVELGGAQVEQYF	TGCAGCGTTGAATTGGGGGGCGCCCAGGTCGAGCAGTACTTC
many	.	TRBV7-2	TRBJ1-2	CASSSTGAPVYGYTF	TGTGCCAGCAGTTCGACAGGCGCCCCCGTCTATGGCTACACCTTC
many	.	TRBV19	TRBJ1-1	CASSNLRASINTEAFF	TGTGCCAGTAGTAACCTCAGGGCCTCAATTAACACTGAAGCTTTCTTT
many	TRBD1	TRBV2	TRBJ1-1	CASSWTGGKGTEAFF	TGTGCCAGCAGTTGGACAGGGGGGAAGGGTACTGAAGCTTTCTTT
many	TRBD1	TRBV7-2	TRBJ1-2	CASSQGTGRFSNYGYTF	TGTGCCAGCAGCCAGGGGACAGGGCGTTTCTCTAACTATGGCTACACCTTC
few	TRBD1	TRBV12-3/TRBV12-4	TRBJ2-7	CASSPQWWGTGTGEQYF	TGTGCCAGCAGTCCCCAATGGTGGGGGACAGGGACTGGCGAGCAGTACTTC
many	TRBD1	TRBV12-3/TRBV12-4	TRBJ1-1	CASSRTGSHTEAFF	TGTGCCAGCAGTCGGACAGGGAGCCACACTGAAGCTTTCTTT
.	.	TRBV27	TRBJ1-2	CASSLLGSLDGYTF	TGTGCCAGCAGTTTATTAGGGTCCTTAGATGGCTACACCTTC
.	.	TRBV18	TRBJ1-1	CASSRDFATEAFF	TGTGCCAGCTCGCGGGACTTTGCCACTGAAGCTTTCTTT
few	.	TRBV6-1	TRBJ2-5	CASVWAAKNVQETQYF	TGTGCCAGCGTTTGGGCAGCCAAAAATGTTCAAGAGACCCAGTACTTC
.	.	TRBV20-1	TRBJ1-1	CSARKVQVNTEAFF	TGCAGTGCTAGGAAAGTCCAGGTGAACACTGAAGCTTTCTTT
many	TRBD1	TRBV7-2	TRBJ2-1	CASSLDRGSYNEQFF	TGTGCCAGCAGCTTAGACAGGGGATCCTACAATGAGCAGTTCTTC
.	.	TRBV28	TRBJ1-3	CASVLRPISGNTIYF	TGTGCCAGCGTTCTTCGACCAATCTCTGGAAACACCATATATTTT
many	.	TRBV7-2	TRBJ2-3	CASRLRQSTDTQYF	TGTGCCAGCAGACTTCGACAGTCTACAGATACGCAGTATTTT
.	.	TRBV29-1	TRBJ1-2	CSVDEGLYGYTF	TGCAGCGTTGACGAGGGGCTCTATGGCTACACCTTC
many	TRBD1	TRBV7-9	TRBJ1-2	CASSSRTGYNYGYTF	TGTGCCAGCAGCTCTCGGACAGGATATAACTATGGCTACACCTTC
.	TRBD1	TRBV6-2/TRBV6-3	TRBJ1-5	CASSPTGRGNQPQHF	TGTGCCAGCAGTCCGACAGGGCGAGGGAATCAGCCCCAGCATTTT
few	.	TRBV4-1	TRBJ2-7	CASSQVGTYEQYF	TGCGCCAGCAGCCAAGTGGGGACCTACGAGCAGTACTTC
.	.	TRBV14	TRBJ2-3	CASSYAQILTDTQYF	TGTGCCAGCAGCTACGCCCAGATCCTCACAGATACGCAGTATTTT
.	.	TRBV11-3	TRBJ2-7	CASSLDRSYEQYF	TGTGCCAGCAGCTTAGATCGGTCCTACGAGCAGTACTTC
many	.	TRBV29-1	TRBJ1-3	CSVKVGSSGNTIYF	TGCAGCGTTAAGGTCGGGAGCTCTGGAAACACCATATATTTT
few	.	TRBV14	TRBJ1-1	CASSQDQSLPLDTEAFF	TGTGCCAGCAGCCAAGATCAGTCTCTTCCGTTGGACACTGAAGCTTTCTTT
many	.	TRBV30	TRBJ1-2	CAWTRTVGHGYTF	TGTGCCTGGACCCGGACAGTTGGCCATGGCTACACCTTC
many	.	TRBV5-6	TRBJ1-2	CASTPVGSSYGYTF	TGTGCCAGCACCCCGGTGGGTAGTAGCTATGGCTACACCTTC
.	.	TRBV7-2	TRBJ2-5	CASSLRTRGGIQETQYF	TGTGCCAGCAGCCTACGGACTCGGGGCGGAATACAAGAGACCCAGTACTTC
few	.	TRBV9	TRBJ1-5	CASSVEEGRNQPQHF	TGTGCCAGCAGCGTAGAGGAAGGACGCAATCAGCCCCAGCATTTT